The 10 T cell receptor beta chains given below trace back to one sample, sequenced in a study of blood T cell repertoires in COVID-19. TCRdb's table, derived via immunoSEQ multiplex PCR, lists solely in-frame clones and lacks some. This table holds under 350,000 clones, just over 85% found once. The source material was PBMCs or T cells enriched from blood (not recorded which). The origin of the receptors is a man aged 25 to 40 who had recovered from COVID-19.

A few counts support this clone. The chain recombines TRBV4-1 with TRBJ2-3; TRBD2 is a possible D gene (5 bases). Trimming took off 9 bases at V and 8 bases at J, with 24 bases between the two ends. The CDR3 spans 15 residues. Germline V lookup: CDR1 MGHRA, CDR2 YSYEKL. CDR3 protein: CASKSGLAVSSTQYF. Written as DNA, the CDR3 is TGCGCCAGTAAATCCGGACTGGCCGTTTCCTCTACGCAGTATTTT.

This clone was seen more than once but under ten times. The rearrangement links TRBV3-1 (or the pseudogene TRBV3-2) to TRBJ1-1; a possible D gene is TRBD1 (6 bases). Germline V gives CDR1 LGHDT, CDR2 YNNKEL (reference sequence). CDR3 length: 13 amino acids. With 3 bases removed from V and 8 bases from J, the gap between germline ends came to 13 bases. The CDR3 region is CASSQIDRKEAFF. The CDR3 DNA is TGTGCCAGCAGCCAGATTGACAGGAAGGAAGCTTTCTTT.

J is TRBJ1-2 and V is TRBV30, with D perhaps TRBD1 (5 bases). Trimming took 0 bases from V and 7 from J, leaving 9 bases between them. In germline, CDR1 is GTSNPN, CDR2 SVGIG (reference sequence). The CDR3 consists of 12 residues. The CDR3 nucleotides read TGTGCCTGGAGTGTAGGGGCTGGTGGCTACACCTTC. It yields the protein CAWSVGAGGYTF.

The genes are TRBV29-1 and TRBJ1-1; possible D gene TRBD1, 6 bases. Germline V gene data show CDR1 as SQVTM and CDR2 as ANQGSEA. The CDR3 has 14 amino acids. Trimming removed 4 bases from V and 1 base from J, with 13 bases in between. The CDR3 sequence is CSVVGASGNTEAFF. The CDR3 nucleotides read TGCAGCGTTGTGGGGGCGTCGGGGAACACTGAAGCTTTCTTT.

The chain has TRBV14 and TRBJ2-3, with no clear D. The CDR3 extends over 11 amino acids. Germline V gives CDR1 SGHDN, CDR2 FVKESK. V was shortened by 3 bases and J by 6 bases, with 4 bases between the two germline ends. This CDR3 reads CASSHADTQYF. CDR3 in DNA: TGTGCCAGCAGCCATGCGGATACGCAGTATTTT.

The rearrangement joins TRBV27 to TRBJ2-7, with TRBD2 matching over 8 bases. CDR1 and CDR2 from the germline V gene are MNHEY and SMNVEV (reference sequence). V shed 8 bases and J 3 bases; nucleotides not matched to a gene: 18. CDR3 length equals 17 residues. CDR3 sequence (DNA): TGTGCCAGCTCTAAGAGCCCGGGACTAGTAGTCTACTACGAGCAGTACTTC. It codes for CASSKSPGLVVYYEQYF.

V is TRBV7-9 and J is TRBJ1-2, with 7 bases lining up with TRBD1. Germline-derived CDR1 and CDR2 are SEHNR and FQNEAQ (reference sequence). This CDR3 region has 18 residues. Trimming removed 5 bases from V and 1 base from J; junction bases left unmatched: 16. This CDR3 is CASSGSWIRQGDNYGYTF. The DNA of the CDR3 is TGTGCCAGCAGCGGATCTTGGATAAGACAGGGAGATAACTATGGCTACACCTTC.

The chain links TRBV5-5 to TRBJ2-7; the match to TRBD1 covers 8 bases. Per the germline V gene, CDR1 is SGHKS and CDR2 is YYEKEE (reference sequence). The CDR3 has 15 amino acids. The V gene end was trimmed by 4 bases and the J gene end by 3 bases; junction bases not matched to a gene: 9. The DNA of the CDR3 is TGTGCCAGCAGCCCCGGACAGGGAGAAGGCTACGAGCAGTACTTC. Protein sequence: CASSPGQGEGYEQYF.

The chain recombines TRBV5-4 with TRBJ1-4; 7 bases are shared with TRBD1. The CDR3 is made up of 17 amino acids. With V trimmed by 3 bases and J by 1 base, 9 bases remained unmatched. Looked up from germline, CDR1 is SGHNT and CDR2 is YYREEE (reference sequence). CDR3 in amino acids: CASSSSGGYGTNEKLFF. CDR3 sequence (DNA): TGTGCCAGCAGCTCATCAGGGGGTTACGGAACTAATGAAAAACTGTTTTTT.

The chain employs TRBV30 and TRBJ1-4; D unclear. The length of the CDR3 is 16 residues. CDR1 GTSNPN and CDR2 SVGIG come from the germline V gene (reference sequence). V shed 7 bases and J shed 7 bases, with 25 bases lying between them. The chain's CDR3 is CASTREHLSAGEKLFF. For the CDR3, the DNA is TGTGCCTCAACCCGGGAGCATCTTTCAGCGGGTGAAAAACTGTTTTTT.